The 2 T cell receptor beta chains presented below share a single source sample, sequenced in a study of Graves' ophthalmopathy and Graves' hyperthyroidism. The TCR beta CDR3 regions underwent amplification from RNA transcripts. Amplification began with first-round RT-PCR using HTBI primers, then second-round multiplex PCR was performed. From the multiplex PCR reads, TCRdb called clonotypes with MiXCR, one entry per CDR3 protein. The table records 170,000 or so distinct CDR3 sequences, 30% to 45% of them present only once. Material for sequencing was peripheral blood. Receptors were obtained from a woman between 40 and 55 years old with Graves' ophthalmopathy.

In its sample, this clonotype was seen many times. The rearrangement joins TRBV29-1 to TRBJ2-7; 11 nucleotides agree with TRBD2. The CDR3 loop spans 14 amino acids. V was pared by 6 bases and J by 4 bases, with 8 bases of the junction left unmatched. The germline V gene encodes CDR1 SQVTM and CDR2 ANQGSEA. The DNA for the CDR3 is TGCAGCGTGGGTACCGGGACTAGCGGATACGAGCAGTACTTC. Encoded protein: CSVGTGTSGYEQYF.

This clonotype was detected only a few times. The V call is TRBV6-5, the J call TRBJ2-5; 8 bases line up with TRBD1. Trimming cost V 0 bases and J 4 bases; bases outside gene matches: 4. Germline lookup yields CDR1 MNHEY and CDR2 SVGAGI. The CDR3 has 15 residues. CDR3 sequence reads: CASSYSEQGGETQYF. For the CDR3, the DNA is TGTGCCAGCAGTTACTCGGAACAGGGGGGAGAGACCCAGTACTTC.